The 32 T cell receptor beta chains in this list originate from one sample, sequenced in a study of long-term antiretroviral therapy in people with HIV. The assay used was immunoSEQ (version v3.0), run at survey level. Sequencing used immunoSEQ multiplex PCR; TCRdb keeps in-frame clones, though not all of them. The sample has about 21,000 clones, around 84% seen once. Sequences were derived from unsorted PBMCs, sampled 1.3 years after starting antiretroviral therapy. The receptor source for this set is a man aged 55 to 70 with HIV.

The gene calls are TRBV10-1 and TRBJ2-3; 9 bases fit TRBD2. Germline trimming cut 2 bases from V and 1 base from J; bases unmatched to any gene: 4. The CDR3 consists of 16 residues. Germline loops: CDR1 WNHNN, CDR2 SYGVQD (reference sequence). Written as DNA, the CDR3 is TGCGCCAGCAGTGAGACGAAGCGGGGGGGCACAGATACGCAGTATTTT. This translates into CASSETKRGGTDTQYF.

The chain uses TRBV7-3 and TRBJ2-2; possible D gene TRBD2, 6 bases. The CDR3 totals 15 residues. CDR1 is SGHTA, CDR2 FQGTGA, per germline. Trimming took off 9 bases at V and 0 bases at J, with 14 bases between the two ends. The CDR3 DNA sequence: TGTGCCAGTCGTACTTCGGGGGCGAACACCGGGGAGCTGTTTTTT. This codes for CASRTSGANTGELFF.

The CDR3: CASSASRTEAFF. CDR3 in DNA: TGTGCCAGCAGCGCCAGTCGCACTGAAGCTTTCTTT. The chain carries TRBV9 and TRBJ1-1; D uncertain. V gave up 3 bases and J gave up 4 bases, with 7 bases separating them. CDR1 is SGDLS, CDR2 YYNGEE, per germline. This CDR3 region has 12 residues.

The rearrangement links TRBV6-6 to TRBJ1-5; TRBD1 is a possible D gene (6 bases). Germline CDR1 MNHNY, CDR2 SVGAGI (reference sequence). The ends were cut back, 7 bases at V and 0 bases at J, with 13 bases in the middle. The CDR3 runs 15 residues. CDR3 in amino acids: CASTPGHFSNQPQHF. For the CDR3, the DNA is TGTGCCAGCACCCCGGGACATTTTAGCAATCAGCCCCAGCATTTT.

The CDR3 DNA follows: TGTGCCAGCGGCGGGGGGGGTGCCTACGAGCAGTACTTC. Translated: CASGGGGAYEQYF. The chain links TRBV7-2 to TRBJ2-7; TRBD2 agrees at 9 bases. The V and J ends lost 8 bases and 2 bases, in that order; junction bases with no gene match: 4. Germline V lookup: CDR1 SGHTA, CDR2 FQGNSA. This CDR3 comprises 13 residues.

V usage is TRBV6-5 and J usage is TRBJ1-1; tentative D call: TRBD1 (6 bases). Deletions cut 7 bases from V and 0 bases from J, with 15 bases between. The CDR3 sequence is 15 residues long. Germline loops: CDR1 MNHEY, CDR2 SVGAGI. The CDR3 region has the DNA TGTGCCAGCACCTTAGGCGGACAGCTGAACACTGAAGCTTTCTTT. Its protein is CASTLGGQLNTEAFF.

The chain is built from TRBV20-1 and TRBJ1-4; D unclear. The CDR3 consists of 11 residues. Germline CDR1 DFQATT, CDR2 SNEGSKA (reference sequence). CDR3 coding DNA: TGCTTGTACGCAACTAATGAAAAACTGTTTTTT. Its protein is CLYATNEKLFF.

The V gene is TRBV29-1, the J gene TRBJ1-4; 8 nucleotides align to TRBD1. V dropped 4 bases and J dropped 0; count of bases not matched to a gene: 4. Germline assignment: CDR1 SQVTM and CDR2 ANQGSEA. CDR3 length: 15 residues. The CDR3 DNA is TGCAGCGTTGCGGTACAGGGGGCAACTAATGAAAAACTGTTTTTT. Encoded protein: CSVAVQGATNEKLFF.

The chain combines TRBV7-9 with TRBJ1-1; 9 positions match TRBD1. CDR3 length: 14 amino acids. Germline assignment: CDR1 SEHNR and CDR2 FQNEAQ (reference sequence). Trimming removed 7 bases from V and 6 bases from J; junction bases left unmatched: 9. CDR3 in amino acids: CASTFQTGGSEAFF. DNA for the CDR3: TGTGCCAGCACATTTCAAACAGGGGGCTCTGAAGCTTTCTTT.

The chain uses TRBV9 and TRBJ2-2, with D hard to call. V lost 0 bases and J 5 bases, leaving 5 bases between the germline ends. Germline values: CDR1 SGDLS, CDR2 YYNGEE. The CDR3 loop spans 13 amino acids. The CDR3 nucleotides read TGTGCCAGCAGCGTAGCTGGTACCGGGGAGCTGTTTTTT. It translates to CASSVAGTGELFF.

This chain connects TRBV6-6 to TRBJ1-3; D remains unclear. The CDR3 runs to 12 residues. Germline lookup yields CDR1 MNHNY and CDR2 SVGAGI (reference sequence). V lost 10 bases and J lost 1, with 8 bases in between. CDR3 sequence (DNA): TGTGCCACCCGGGTATCTGGAAACACCATATATTTT. Its translation is CATRVSGNTIYF.

V is TRBV9 and J is TRBJ2-7; 10 bases match TRBD2. The CDR3 sequence is 14 residues long. From germline, CDR1 is SGDLS and CDR2 YYNGEE. V trimming: 5 bases; J trimming: 5 bases; junction bases outside the gene matches: 7. CDR3 DNA: TGTGCCAGCAGTGCTAGCGGGAGTGACGACGAGCAGTACTTC. Amino acid sequence: CASSASGSDDEQYF.

The chain recombines TRBV27 with TRBJ1-2; D is unclear. The V gene lost 7 bases and the J gene lost 1 base, with 16 bases spanning the gap. There are 15 residues in the CDR3. Germline CDR1 MNHEY, CDR2 SMNVEV (reference sequence). The CDR3 nucleotides are TGTGCCAGCAATCAAAAATTCGGGATTAACTATGGCTACACCTTC. Protein sequence: CASNQKFGINYGYTF.

The rearrangement uses TRBV10-3 and TRBJ2-5; 7 bases align to TRBD2. The V gene's germline CDR1 is ENHRY and CDR2 SYGVKD. This CDR3 has 13 residues. V shed 2 bases, J shed 5 bases, and the junction held 2 bases outside the gene matches. For the CDR3, the DNA is TGTGCCATCAGTGAGACTAGCGTGGAGACCCAGTACTTC. Translated: CAISETSVETQYF.

This sequence joins TRBV27 and TRBJ2-5; no clear D gene. The CDR3 is 13 amino acids. Trimming shortened V by 4 bases and J by 1 base, and 7 bases separated the two germline ends. Germline lookup yields CDR1 MNHEY and CDR2 SMNVEV (reference sequence). The CDR3, as DNA: TGTGCCAGCAGTTCCCACTCCCAAGAGACCCAGTACTTC. It is translated as CASSSHSQETQYF.

This clone has only a few counts. V gene TRBV15 combines with J gene TRBJ1-2; no clear D gene. The germline V and J ends were trimmed by 1 base and 8 bases, with 17 bases remaining between them. The CDR3 is 15 amino acids. Germline-derived CDR1 and CDR2 are LNHNV and YYDKDF (reference sequence). The CDR3 nucleotides read TGTGCCACCAGCAGAGGCCTCCCAGACCGTATGGGCTACACCTTC. It yields the protein CATSRGLPDRMGYTF.

This clone came up once. The V and J genes are TRBV5-1 and TRBJ2-2, with D tentatively TRBD1 or TRBD2 (5 bases each). In germline, CDR1 is SGHRS, CDR2 YFSETQ. Trimming stripped 2 bases from V and 3 bases from J, with 14 bases between. There are 16 residues in the CDR3. CDR3 sequence reads: CASSFRGSRDTGELFF. The CDR3 bases are TGCGCCAGCAGCTTCAGAGGGTCCAGGGACACCGGGGAGCTGTTTTTT.

The CDR3 spells CASSPRTGNYGYTF. The CDR3 nucleotides read TGTGCCAGCAGCCCACGGACGGGGAACTATGGCTACACCTTC. This rearrangement joins TRBV7-9 to TRBJ1-2; no clear D gene. The CDR3 has 14 amino acids. From germline, CDR1 is SEHNR and CDR2 FQNEAQ (reference sequence). V was shortened by 5 bases and J by 2 bases, with 12 bases between the two germline ends.

The chain joins TRBV7-9 to TRBJ2-7; 9 nucleotides match TRBD2. Trimming removed 5 bases from V and 1 base from J; junction bases left unmatched: 6. CDR1 is SEHNR, CDR2 FQNEAQ, per germline (reference sequence). The length of the CDR3 is 15 residues. CDR3 DNA sequence: TGTGCCAGCAGCCTCGGACTAGCGAGGTCCTACGAGCAGTACTTC. Its translation is CASSLGLARSYEQYF.

The chain is built from TRBV11-2 and TRBJ2-7; D ambiguous. This CDR3 has 14 amino acids. V was trimmed by 1 base and J by 1 base, leaving 8 bases between them. Germline CDR1 is SGHAT and CDR2 is FQNNGV. The CDR3 region is CASSLVSSSYEQYF. The DNA for the CDR3 is TGTGCCAGCAGCTTAGTATCTAGTTCCTACGAGCAGTACTTC.

The chain uses TRBV7-9 and TRBJ2-7; D unclear. The CDR3 consists of 14 residues. V was trimmed by 1 base and J by 3 bases, leaving 10 bases between them. CDR1 is SEHNR and CDR2 is FQNEAQ in the germline V gene (reference sequence). The CDR3 region is CASSLEPLIYEQYF. The CDR3 nucleotides are TGTGCCAGCAGCTTAGAACCTCTTATCTACGAGCAGTACTTC.

J is TRBJ2-6 and V is TRBV5-1, with D uncertain. V lost 6 bases to trimming and J lost 2 bases, with 12 bases between them. Germline CDR1 SGHRS, CDR2 YFSETQ. This CDR3 region has 15 residues. This CDR3 is CASTPMAAGANVLTF. CDR3 sequence (DNA): TGCGCCAGCACCCCGATGGCAGCTGGGGCCAACGTCCTGACTTTC.

The rearrangement uses TRBV27 and TRBJ1-5; D might be TRBD1 (5 bases). The ends were cut back, 0 bases at V and 1 base at J, with 10 bases in the middle. The CDR3 totals 16 residues. CDR1 is MNHEY, CDR2 SMNVEV, per germline (reference sequence). The CDR3, as DNA: TGTGCCAGCAGTTTATCCGCAGGGACCAGCAATCAGCCCCAGCATTTT. The encoded protein is CASSLSAGTSNQPQHF.

This clone was detected once. This sequence joins TRBV18 and TRBJ2-5; 8 nucleotides match TRBD1. Germline V gene lookup returns CDR1 KGHSH and CDR2 LQKENI. The CDR3 covers 17 residues. V gave up 5 bases and J gave up 7 bases; unmatched junction bases: 18. The CDR3 loop reads CASSVGPGGRGDRTQYF. The CDR3 DNA sequence: TGTGCCAGCTCAGTTGGACCAGGGGGCAGGGGTGATCGGACCCAGTACTTC.

V and J are TRBV5-6 and TRBJ2-3; TRBD2 matches at 7 bases. Per the germline V gene, CDR1 is SGHDT and CDR2 is YYEEEE. V was clipped by 3 bases and J by 0 bases; unmatched bases: 1. This CDR3 contains 14 residues. In DNA, the CDR3 is TGTGCCAGCAGCTCGGGACTAAGCACAGATACGCAGTATTTT. It yields the protein CASSSGLSTDTQYF. The full variable domain, its missing parts supplied by reference TRBV5-6 and TRBJ2-3, is DAGVTQSPTHLIKTRGQQVTLRCSPKSGHDTVSWYQQALGQGPQFIFQYYEEEERQRGNFPDRFSGHQFPNYSSELNVNALLLGDSALYLCASSSGLSTDTQYFGPGTRLTVL.

The chain is built from TRBV29-1 and TRBJ1-4; TRBD1 agrees at 8 bases. The CDR3 length is 12 residues. V dropped 6 bases and J dropped 8; count of bases not matched to a gene: 5. Germline V gene sequence: CDR1 SQVTM, CDR2 ANQGSEA. CDR3 protein: CSVGRQGEKLFF. Here the CDR3 DNA reads TGCAGCGTGGGACGACAGGGGGAAAAACTGTTTTTT.

The chain links TRBV2 to TRBJ2-2; D gene unclear. This CDR3 is built from 17 residues. Per the germline V gene, CDR1 is SNHLY and CDR2 is FYNNEI. V was trimmed by 2 bases and J by 2 bases, leaving 15 bases between them. The CDR3 region has the DNA TGTGCCAGCAGTGAAAGGGTTCTGGGGATTAACACCGGGGAGCTGTTTTTT. It encodes CASSERVLGINTGELFF.

This clone was detected a few times. This rearrangement joins TRBV29-1 to TRBJ2-4; 8 nucleotides agree with TRBD2. Germline-derived CDR1 and CDR2 are SQVTM and ANQGSEA. The CDR3 consists of 17 residues. The junction had 8 bases not matched to a gene; V was cut back by 1 base and J by 0 bases. As DNA, the CDR3 is TGCAGCGTTGAAGTAAGGGATAGCGGGATAGCCAAAAACATTCAGTACTTC. As protein: CSVEVRDSGIAKNIQYF.

The CDR3 protein is CALSLRPNTGELFF. The CDR3 coding sequence is TGTGCCCTCAGCCTCCGGCCGAACACCGGGGAGCTGTTTTTT. The chain uses TRBV2 and TRBJ2-2; D uncertain. Trimming shortened V by 11 bases and J by 0 bases, and 13 bases separated the two germline ends. Germline loops: CDR1 SNHLY, CDR2 FYNNEI. This CDR3 region has 14 residues.

The chain combines TRBV15 with TRBJ1-5; a weak D match, TRBD1 (5 bases). With 5 bases removed from V and 0 bases from J, the gap between germline ends came to 8 bases. Germline values: CDR1 LNHNV, CDR2 YYDKDF (reference sequence). This CDR3 has 14 residues. This CDR3 reads CATSPGYSNQPQHF. DNA of the CDR3: TGTGCCACCAGCCCAGGGTATAGCAATCAGCCCCAGCATTTT.

The chain uses TRBV5-4 and TRBJ2-7; D ambiguous. Germline V gives CDR1 SGHNT, CDR2 YYREEE (reference sequence). The V gene lost 4 bases and the J gene lost 0 bases, with 8 bases spanning the gap. The CDR3 has 13 amino acids. The CDR3 reads CASSASVSYEQYF. The CDR3 nucleotides read TGTGCCAGCAGCGCGTCGGTCTCCTACGAGCAGTACTTC.

This sequence joins TRBV6-5 and TRBJ2-7, with TRBD2 matching over 7 bases. There are 13 residues in the CDR3. Germline V gene data show CDR1 as MNHEY and CDR2 as SVGAGI. V gave up 2 bases and J gave up 6 bases; unmatched junction bases: 4. The CDR3 coding sequence is TGTGCCAGCAGTTACCCGGGACTACGCGAGCAGTACTTC. Its translation: CASSYPGLREQYF.